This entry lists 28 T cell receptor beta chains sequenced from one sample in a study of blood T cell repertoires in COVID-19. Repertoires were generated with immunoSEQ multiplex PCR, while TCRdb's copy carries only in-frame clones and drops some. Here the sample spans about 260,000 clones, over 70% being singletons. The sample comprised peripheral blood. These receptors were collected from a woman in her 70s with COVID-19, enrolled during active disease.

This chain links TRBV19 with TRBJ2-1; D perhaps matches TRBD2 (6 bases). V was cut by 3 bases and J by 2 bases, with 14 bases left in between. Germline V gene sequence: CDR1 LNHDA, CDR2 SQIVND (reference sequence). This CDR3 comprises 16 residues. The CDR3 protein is CASSISGSVPYNEQFF. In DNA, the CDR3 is TGTGCCAGTAGTATCTCCGGGAGTGTTCCCTACAATGAGCAGTTCTTC.

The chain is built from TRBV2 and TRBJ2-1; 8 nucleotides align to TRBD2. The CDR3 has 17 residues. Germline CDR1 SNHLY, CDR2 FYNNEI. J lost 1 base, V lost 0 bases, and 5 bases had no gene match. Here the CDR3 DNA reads TGTGCCAGCAGTGAAGCAAATGGCGGGAGGTCCTACAATGAGCAGTTCTTC. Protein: CASSEANGGRSYNEQFF.

CDR3 nucleotides: TGCGCCAGCAGCCCGGTCGGGGACTATTACGAGCAGTACTTC. Amino acid sequence: CASSPVGDYYEQYF. This chain connects TRBV5-1 to TRBJ2-7; 7 nucleotides agree with TRBD2. J gave up 4 bases and V 4 bases, and 8 bases lay outside the gene matches. This CDR3 is 14 amino acids long. Germline lookup yields CDR1 SGHRS and CDR2 YFSETQ. Filled out from reference TRBV5-1 and TRBJ2-7, the complete variable domain reads KAGVTQTPRYLIKTRGQQVTLSCSPISGHRSVSWYQQTPGQGLQFLFEYFSETQRNKGNFPGRFSGRQFSNSRSEMNVSTLELGDSALYLCASSPVGDYYEQYFGPGTRLTVT.

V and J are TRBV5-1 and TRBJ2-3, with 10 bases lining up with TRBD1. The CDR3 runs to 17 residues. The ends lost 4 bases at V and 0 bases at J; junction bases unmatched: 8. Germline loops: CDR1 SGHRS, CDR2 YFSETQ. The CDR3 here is CASSQGQGPSSTDTQYF. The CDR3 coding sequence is TGCGCCAGCAGCCAGGGACAGGGGCCATCTAGCACAGATACGCAGTATTTT.

In DNA, the CDR3 is TGTGCCAGCAGTTACCAAGGGGGCAAAGAGACCCAGTACTTC. Translating it yields CASSYQGGKETQYF. The genes are TRBV6-6 and TRBJ2-5, with 7 bases fitting TRBD1. The CDR3 is made up of 14 amino acids. Germline V gene data show CDR1 as MNHNY and CDR2 as SVGAGI (reference sequence). J was trimmed by 3 bases and V by 2 bases; bases with no gene match: 3.

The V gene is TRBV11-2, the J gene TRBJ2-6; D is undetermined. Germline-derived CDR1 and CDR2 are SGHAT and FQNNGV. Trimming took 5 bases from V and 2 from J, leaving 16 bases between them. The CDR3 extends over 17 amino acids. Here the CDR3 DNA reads TGTGCCAGCAGCACTCCCAGCTGGAGCCCTGGGGCCAACGTCCTGACTTTC. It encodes CASSTPSWSPGANVLTF.

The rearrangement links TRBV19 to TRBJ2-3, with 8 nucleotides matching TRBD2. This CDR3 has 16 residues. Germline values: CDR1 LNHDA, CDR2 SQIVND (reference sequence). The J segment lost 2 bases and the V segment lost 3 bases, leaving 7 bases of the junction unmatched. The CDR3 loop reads CASSIRNGRVTDTQYF. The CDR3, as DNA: TGTGCCAGTAGTATTCGGAACGGGAGGGTCACAGATACGCAGTATTTT. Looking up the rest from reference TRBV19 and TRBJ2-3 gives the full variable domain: DGGITQSPKYLFRKEGQNVTLSCEQNLNHDAMYWYRQDPGQGLRLIYYSQIVNDFQKGDIAEGYSVSREKKESFPLTVTSAQKNPTAFYLCASSIRNGRVTDTQYFGPGTRLTVL.

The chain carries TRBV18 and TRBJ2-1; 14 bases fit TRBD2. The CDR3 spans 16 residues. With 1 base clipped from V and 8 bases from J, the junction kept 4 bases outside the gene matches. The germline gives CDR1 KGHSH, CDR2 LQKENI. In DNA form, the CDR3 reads TGTGCCAGCTCACCACGGGGGACTAGCGGGAGTGATGAGCAGTTCTTC. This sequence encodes CASSPRGTSGSDEQFF. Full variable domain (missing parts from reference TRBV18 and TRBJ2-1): NAGVMQNPRHLVRRRGQEARLRCSPMKGHSHVYWYRQLPEEGLKFMVYLQKENIIDESGMPKERFSAEFPKEGPSILRIQQVVRGDSAAYFCASSPRGTSGSDEQFFGPGTRLTVL.

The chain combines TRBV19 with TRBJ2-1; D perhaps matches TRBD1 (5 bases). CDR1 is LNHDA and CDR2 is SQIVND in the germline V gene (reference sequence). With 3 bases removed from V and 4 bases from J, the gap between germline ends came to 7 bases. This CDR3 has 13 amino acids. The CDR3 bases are TGTGCCAGTAGTATTACAGGATACAATGAGCAGTTCTTC. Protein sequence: CASSITGYNEQFF. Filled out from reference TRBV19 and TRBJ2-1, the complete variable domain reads DGGITQSPKYLFRKEGQNVTLSCEQNLNHDAMYWYRQDPGQGLRLIYYSQIVNDFQKGDIAEGYSVSREKKESFPLTVTSAQKNPTAFYLCASSITGYNEQFFGPGTRLTVL.

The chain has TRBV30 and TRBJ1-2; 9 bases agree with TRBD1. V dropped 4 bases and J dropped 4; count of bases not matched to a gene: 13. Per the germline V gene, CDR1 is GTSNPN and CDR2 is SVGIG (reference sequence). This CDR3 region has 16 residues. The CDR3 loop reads CAWTSSYRGLIYGYTF. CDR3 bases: TGTGCCTGGACCTCGTCATACAGGGGGCTGATCTATGGCTACACCTTC.

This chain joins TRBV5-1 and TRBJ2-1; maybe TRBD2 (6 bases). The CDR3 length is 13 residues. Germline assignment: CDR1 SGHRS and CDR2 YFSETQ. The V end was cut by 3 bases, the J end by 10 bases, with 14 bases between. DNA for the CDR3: TGCGCCAGCAGCTCCGACGTCGGGGGAGAGCAGTTCTTC. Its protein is CASSSDVGGEQFF.

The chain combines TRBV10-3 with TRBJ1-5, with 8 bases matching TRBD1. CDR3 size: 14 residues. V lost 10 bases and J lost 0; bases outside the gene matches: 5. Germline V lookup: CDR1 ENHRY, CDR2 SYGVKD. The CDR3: CATTGTGSNQPQHF. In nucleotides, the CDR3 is TGTGCCACCACCGGGACAGGTAGCAATCAGCCCCAGCATTTT.

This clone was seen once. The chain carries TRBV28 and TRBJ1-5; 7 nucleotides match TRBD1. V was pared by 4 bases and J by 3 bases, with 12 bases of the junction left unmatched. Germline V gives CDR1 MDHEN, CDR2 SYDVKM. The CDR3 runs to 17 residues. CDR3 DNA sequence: TGTGCCAGCAGTTCCGGCCACCTGACAGGGAACAATCAGCCCCAGCATTTT. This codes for CASSSGHLTGNNQPQHF.

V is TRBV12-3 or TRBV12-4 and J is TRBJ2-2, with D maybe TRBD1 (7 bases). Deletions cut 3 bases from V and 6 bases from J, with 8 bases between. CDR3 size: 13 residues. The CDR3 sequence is CASSFRGAGELFF. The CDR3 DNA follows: TGTGCCAGCAGTTTCAGGGGGGCCGGGGAGCTGTTTTTT.

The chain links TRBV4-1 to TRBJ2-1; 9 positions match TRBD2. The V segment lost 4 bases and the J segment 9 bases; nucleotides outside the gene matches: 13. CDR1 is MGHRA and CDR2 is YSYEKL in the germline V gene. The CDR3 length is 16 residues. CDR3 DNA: TGCGCCAGCAGCCTCATCGGCGGGAGGGGCCCCAGTGAGCAGTTCTTC. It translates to CASSLIGGRGPSEQFF.

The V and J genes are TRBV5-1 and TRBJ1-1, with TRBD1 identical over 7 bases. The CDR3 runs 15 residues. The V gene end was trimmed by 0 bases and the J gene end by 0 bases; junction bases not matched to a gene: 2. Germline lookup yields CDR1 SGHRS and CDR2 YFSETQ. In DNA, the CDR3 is TGCGCCAGCAGCTTGGTAGGGGGCATGAACACTGAAGCTTTCTTT. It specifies CASSLVGGMNTEAFF.

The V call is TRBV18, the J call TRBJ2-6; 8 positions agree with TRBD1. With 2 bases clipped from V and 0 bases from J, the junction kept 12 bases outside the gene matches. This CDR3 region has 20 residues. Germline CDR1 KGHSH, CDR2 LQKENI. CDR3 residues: CASSPYTSYTGGSGANVLTF. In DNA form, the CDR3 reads TGTGCCAGCTCACCATATACCAGCTATACAGGGGGCTCTGGGGCCAACGTCCTGACTTTC.

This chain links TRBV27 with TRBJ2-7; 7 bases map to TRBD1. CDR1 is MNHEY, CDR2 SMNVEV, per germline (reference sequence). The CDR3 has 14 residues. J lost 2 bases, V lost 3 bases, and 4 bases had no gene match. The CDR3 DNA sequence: TGTGCCAGCAGTTTCTCAGGGGGTCCCTACGAGCAGTACTTC. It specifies CASSFSGGPYEQYF.

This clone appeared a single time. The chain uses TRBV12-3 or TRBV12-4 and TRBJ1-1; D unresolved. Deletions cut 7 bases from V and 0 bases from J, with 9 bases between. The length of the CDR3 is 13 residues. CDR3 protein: CASTKSMNTEAFF. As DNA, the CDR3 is TGTGCCAGCACCAAATCCATGAACACTGAAGCTTTCTTT.

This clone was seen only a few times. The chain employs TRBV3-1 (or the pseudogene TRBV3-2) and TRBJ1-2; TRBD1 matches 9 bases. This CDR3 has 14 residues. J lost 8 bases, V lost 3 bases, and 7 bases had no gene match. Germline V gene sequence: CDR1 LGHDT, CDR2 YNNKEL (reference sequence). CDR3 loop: CASSQGGTGYGYTF. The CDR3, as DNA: TGTGCCAGCAGCCAGGGAGGGACAGGGTACGGCTACACCTTC.

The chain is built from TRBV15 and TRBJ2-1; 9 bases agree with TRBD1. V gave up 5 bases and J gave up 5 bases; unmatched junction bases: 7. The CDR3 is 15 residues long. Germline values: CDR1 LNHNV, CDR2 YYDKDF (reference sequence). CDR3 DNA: TGTGCCACCAGCCCCCGGGACAGGGACAACAATGAGCAGTTCTTC. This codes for CATSPRDRDNNEQFF.

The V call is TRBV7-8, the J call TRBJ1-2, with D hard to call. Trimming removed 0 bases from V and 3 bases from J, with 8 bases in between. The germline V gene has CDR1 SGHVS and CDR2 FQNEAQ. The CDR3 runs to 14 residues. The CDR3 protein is CASSLARVDYGYTF. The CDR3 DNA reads TGTGCCAGCAGCTTAGCGAGGGTTGACTATGGCTACACCTTC.

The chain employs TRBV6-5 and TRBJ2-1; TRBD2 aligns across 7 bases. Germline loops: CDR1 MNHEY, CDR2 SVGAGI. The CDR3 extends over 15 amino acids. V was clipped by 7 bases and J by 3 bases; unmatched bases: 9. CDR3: CASNRATSIYNEQFF. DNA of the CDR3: TGTGCCAGCAATCGGGCGACTAGCATCTACAATGAGCAGTTCTTC.

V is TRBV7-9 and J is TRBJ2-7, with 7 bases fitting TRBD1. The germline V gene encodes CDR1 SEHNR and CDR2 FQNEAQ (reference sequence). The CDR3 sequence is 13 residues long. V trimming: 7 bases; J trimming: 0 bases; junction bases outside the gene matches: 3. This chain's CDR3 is CASMTGSSYEQYF. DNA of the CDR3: TGTGCCAGCATGACAGGGAGCTCCTACGAGCAGTACTTC.

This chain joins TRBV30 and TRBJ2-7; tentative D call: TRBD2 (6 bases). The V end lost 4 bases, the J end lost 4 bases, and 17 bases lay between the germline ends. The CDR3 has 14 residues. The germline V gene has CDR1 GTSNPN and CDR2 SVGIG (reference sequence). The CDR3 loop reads CAWTGERGGYEQYF. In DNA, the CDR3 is TGTGCCTGGACTGGGGAAAGGGGAGGTTACGAGCAGTACTTC.

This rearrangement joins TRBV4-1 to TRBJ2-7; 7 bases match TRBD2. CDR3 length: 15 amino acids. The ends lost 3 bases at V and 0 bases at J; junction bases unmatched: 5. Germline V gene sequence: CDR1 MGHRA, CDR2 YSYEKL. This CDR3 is CASSQGTTPSYEQYF. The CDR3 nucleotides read TGCGCCAGCAGCCAGGGGACTACTCCCTCCTACGAGCAGTACTTC.

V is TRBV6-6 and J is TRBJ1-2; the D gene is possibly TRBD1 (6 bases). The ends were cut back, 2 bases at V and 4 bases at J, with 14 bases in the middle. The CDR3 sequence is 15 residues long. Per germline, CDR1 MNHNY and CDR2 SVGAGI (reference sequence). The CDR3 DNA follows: TGTGCCAGCAGTTACCCTGAACAGGGAACCTATGGCTACACCTTC. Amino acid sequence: CASSYPEQGTYGYTF.

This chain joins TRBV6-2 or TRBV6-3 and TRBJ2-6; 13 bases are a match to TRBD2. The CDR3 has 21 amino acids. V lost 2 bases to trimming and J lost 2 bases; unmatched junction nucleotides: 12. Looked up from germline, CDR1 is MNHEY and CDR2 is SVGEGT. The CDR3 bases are TGTGCCAGCAGTTACACTTCGGGACAGGGGACTAGCGGGACTGGGGCCAACGTCCTGACTTTC. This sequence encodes CASSYTSGQGTSGTGANVLTF.